This T cell receptor beta chain was retrieved from a study of human T cells and chemical hapten exposure. Regarding the study as a whole: Significantly greater numbers of large CDR3 similarity clusters came from expanded TCRs than from controls.

Time point defined: patch test 2, 6 weeks after DPC sensitization. Treatment here: therapeutic diphenylcyclopropenone sensitization with weekly scalp DPC. Total RNA was isolated from unfractionated whole blood. One entry per CDR3 protein results from TCRdb running MiXCR on the RACE reads. Among fewer than 150,000 distinct CDR3 sequences listed, roughly 12% were seen once. This clonotype appeared a few times. No antigen is known for it. V was trimmed by 6 bases and J by 4 bases, leaving 13 bases between them. This CDR3 spans 14 amino acids. In germline, CDR1 is MDHEN, CDR2 SYDVKM. This material consisted of whole blood, taken in connection with sensitization to the hapten diphenylcyclopropenone (DPC). The clonotype originates from a woman in her fifties or sixties with alopecia areata. Some clones in this sample may be carry-over from other donors' samples. V and J are TRBV28 and TRBJ2-1; D gene ambiguous. The CDR3 region has the DNA TGTGCCAGCAGCCCGACCCGGCTTTACAATGAGCAGTTCTTC. Amino acid sequence: CASSPTRLYNEQFF.